The present entry profiles one TCR beta chain with its context. Its antigen is not identified. The sample is drawn from a study of cytomegalovirus exposure and HLA in healthy donors. The CDR3 has 17 residues. The ends lost 5 bases at V and 1 base at J; junction bases unmatched: 6. The germline V gene has CDR1 PRHDT and CDR2 FYEKMQ (reference sequence). This PCR relied on a set of 60 Vbeta primers and 13 Jbeta primers. Profiled with immunoSEQ multiplex PCR; TCRdb holds only in-frame clones, not every one. The sample carries 130,000 to 150,000 clones, roughly 79% recorded once. Study-wide points: A later analysis linked a missense variant in DCLRE1C to the trimming of TCR beta V and J genes.

The receptor's source is a woman aged 40-49 years in good health and CMV-seropositive. The genes are TRBV13 and TRBJ2-3, with 13 bases aligning to TRBD2. Input material: PBMCs. The CDR3 DNA reads TGTGCCAGCAGCCAACGACTAGCGGGGGGCCGCACAGATACGCAGTATTTT. Translation gives CASSQRLAGGRTDTQYF.